This TCR beta chain is drawn from a study of T-cell memory formation after mild COVID-19. The overall study: TCR clusters were largely donor specific. Study results and limitations: In pre-infection memory, a portion of responding clones appeared, which suggested that cross-reactive memory joined. The authors did not confirm SARS-CoV-2 specificity of second-wave clones peaking day 37.

This clonotype was counted between two and nine times. The antigen is undetermined. Sample barcodes and UMIs were carried by the TCR alpha and TCR beta cDNA libraries that 5'RACE generated with constant-segment primers. TCRdb itself ran the 5' RACE reads through MiXCR, one entry per CDR3 protein. The repertoire holds 30,000 to 50,000 distinct CDR3 sequences, about 6.1% seen once, with 0.81% in the top ten. CDR1 is DFQATT, CDR2 SNEGSKA, per germline (reference sequence). The CDR3 runs 16 residues. With V trimmed by 0 bases and J by 7 bases, 12 bases remained unmatched. The TCR comes from an adult who had mild COVID-19 (a few samples of this study predate the infection). Cell type and time point are not known. Sequencing input: PBMCs or a T cell subset sorted from them (not recorded which). This sequence joins TRBV20-1 and TRBJ2-3, with TRBD2 matching over 8 bases. As DNA, the CDR3 is TGCAGTGCTAGAGATCAGTTGAGCGGGAGTAAATATACGCAGTATTTT. Translation: CSARDQLSGSKYTQYF.